This TCR beta chain was profiled in a study of identical twins. In TCRdb, the 5' RACE reads were re-called with MiXCR into one record per CDR3 protein. The repertoire holds about 890,000 distinct CDR3 sequences, with 9% to 15% as singletons. Notes on the study in general: Out-of-frame alpha sequences common to twins exhibited an excess of low generation probability. Cross-sectional statistical analysis was relied on for the conclusions, without the same donors being followed. Invariant cells of the MAIT and iNKT types might have partly distorted the zero-insertion analyses.

The CDR3 is 14 amino acids. Trimming at V came to 1 base and at J to 5 bases, leaving 5 bases not matched to a gene. Looked up from germline, CDR1 is SGHRS and CDR2 is YFSETQ. Every one of the donors was a healthy Caucasian. As for this clonotype: Its antigen is not known.

These same records also appear under a second study, on yellow fever vaccine responses in identical twins.

The sample taken for sequencing was PBMCs. The TCR sequence derives from a woman aged 18-35 years in good health. This chain joins TRBV5-1 and TRBJ2-7; 8 nucleotides line up with TRBD1. In DNA form, the CDR3 reads TGCGCCAGCAGCTTGTGGACAGGGCAAGACGAGCAGTACTTC. The encoded protein is CASSLWTGQDEQYF. Using reference TRBV5-1 and TRBJ2-7 for the parts outside the CDR3, the full variable domain is KAGVTQTPRYLIKTRGQQVTLSCSPISGHRSVSWYQQTPGQGLQFLFEYFSETQRNKGNFPGRFSGRQFSNSRSEMNVSTLELGDSALYLCASSLWTGQDEQYFGPGTRLTVT.